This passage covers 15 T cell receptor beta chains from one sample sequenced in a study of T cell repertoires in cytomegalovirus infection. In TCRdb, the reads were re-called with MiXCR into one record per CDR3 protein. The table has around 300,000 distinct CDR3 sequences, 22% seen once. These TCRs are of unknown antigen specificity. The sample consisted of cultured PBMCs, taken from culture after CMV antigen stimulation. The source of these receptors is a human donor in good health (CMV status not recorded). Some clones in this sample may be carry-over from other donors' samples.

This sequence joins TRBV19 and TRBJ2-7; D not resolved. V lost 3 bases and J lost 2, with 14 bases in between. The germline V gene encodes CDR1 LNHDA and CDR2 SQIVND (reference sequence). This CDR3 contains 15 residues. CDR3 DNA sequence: TGTGCCAGTAGTATTTTTTGGACGGCGGCCTACGAGCAGTACTTC. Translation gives CASSIFWTAAYEQYF.

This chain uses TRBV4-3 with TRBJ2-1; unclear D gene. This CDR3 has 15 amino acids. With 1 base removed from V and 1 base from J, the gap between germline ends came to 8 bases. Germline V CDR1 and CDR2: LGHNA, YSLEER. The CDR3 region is CASSQAQGSYNEQFF. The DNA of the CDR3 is TGCGCCAGCAGCCAAGCCCAAGGTTCCTACAATGAGCAGTTCTTC.

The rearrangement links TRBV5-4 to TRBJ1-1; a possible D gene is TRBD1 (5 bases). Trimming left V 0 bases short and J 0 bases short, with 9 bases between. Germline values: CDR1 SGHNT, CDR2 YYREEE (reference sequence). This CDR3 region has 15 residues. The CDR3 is CASSLGGGVNTEAFF. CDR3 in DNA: TGTGCCAGCAGCTTGGGGGGCGGGGTGAACACTGAAGCTTTCTTT.

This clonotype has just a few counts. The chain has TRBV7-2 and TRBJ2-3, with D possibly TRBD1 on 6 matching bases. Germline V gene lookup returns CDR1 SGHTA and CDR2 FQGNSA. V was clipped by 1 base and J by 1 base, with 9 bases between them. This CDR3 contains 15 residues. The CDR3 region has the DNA TGTGCCAGCAGCTTAGATCGACAGGGCACAGATACGCAGTATTTT. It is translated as CASSLDRQGTDTQYF.

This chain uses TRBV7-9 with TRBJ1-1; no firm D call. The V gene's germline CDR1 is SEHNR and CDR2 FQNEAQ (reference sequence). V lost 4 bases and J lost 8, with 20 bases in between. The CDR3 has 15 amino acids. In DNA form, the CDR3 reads TGTGCCAGCAGCTCGGGCAGAAGTTCGAGATCCGAAGCTTTCTTT. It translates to CASSSGRSSRSEAFF.

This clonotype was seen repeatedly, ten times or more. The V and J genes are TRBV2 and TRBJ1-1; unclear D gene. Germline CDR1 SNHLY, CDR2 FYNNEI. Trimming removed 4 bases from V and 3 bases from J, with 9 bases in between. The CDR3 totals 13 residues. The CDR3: CASSVSEYTEAFF. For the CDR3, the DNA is TGTGCCAGCAGTGTGTCAGAGTACACTGAAGCTTTCTTT.

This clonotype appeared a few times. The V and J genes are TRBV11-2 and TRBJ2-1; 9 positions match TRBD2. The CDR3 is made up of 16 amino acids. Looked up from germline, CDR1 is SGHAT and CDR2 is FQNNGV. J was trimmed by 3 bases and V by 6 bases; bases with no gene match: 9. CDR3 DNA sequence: TGTGCCAGCAGTAGGCGGGAGGGGGGGTACTACAATGAGCAGTTCTTC. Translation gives CASSRREGGYYNEQFF.

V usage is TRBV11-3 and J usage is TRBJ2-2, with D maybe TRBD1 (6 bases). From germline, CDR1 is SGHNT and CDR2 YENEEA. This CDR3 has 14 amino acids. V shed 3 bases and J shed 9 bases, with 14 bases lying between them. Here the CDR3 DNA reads TGTGCCAGCAGCTTTGGGGGCCCGCAGCGGGAGCTGTTTTTT. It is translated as CASSFGGPQRELFF. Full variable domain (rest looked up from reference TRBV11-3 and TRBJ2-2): EAGVVQSPRYKIIEKKQPVAFWCNPISGHNTLYWYLQNLGQGPELLIRYENEEAVDDSQLPKDRFSAERLKGVDSTLKIQPAELGDSAVYLCASSFGGPQRELFFGEGSRLTVL.

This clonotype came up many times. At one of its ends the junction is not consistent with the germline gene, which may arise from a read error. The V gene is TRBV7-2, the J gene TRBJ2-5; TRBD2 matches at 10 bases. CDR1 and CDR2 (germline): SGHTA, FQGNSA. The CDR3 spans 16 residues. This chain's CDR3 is CASSFVPSGSQKTQYF. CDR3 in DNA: TGTGCCAGCAGCTTCGTTCCTAGCGGGAGCCAAAAGACCCAGTACTTC.

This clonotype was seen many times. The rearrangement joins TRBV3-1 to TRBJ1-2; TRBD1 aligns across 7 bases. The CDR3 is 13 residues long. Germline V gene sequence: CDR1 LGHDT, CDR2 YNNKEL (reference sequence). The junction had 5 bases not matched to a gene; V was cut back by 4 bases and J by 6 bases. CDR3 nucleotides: TGTGCCAGCAGCCCCCGGACAGGAGATGGCTACACCTTC. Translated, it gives CASSPRTGDGYTF.

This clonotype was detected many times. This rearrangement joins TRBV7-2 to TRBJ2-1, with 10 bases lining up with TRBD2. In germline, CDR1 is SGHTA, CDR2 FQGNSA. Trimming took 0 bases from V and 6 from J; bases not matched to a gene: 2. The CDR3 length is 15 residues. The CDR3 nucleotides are TGTGCCAGCAGCTTAGCAAGGACTAGCGGCAATGAGCAGTTCTTC. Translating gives CASSLARTSGNEQFF.

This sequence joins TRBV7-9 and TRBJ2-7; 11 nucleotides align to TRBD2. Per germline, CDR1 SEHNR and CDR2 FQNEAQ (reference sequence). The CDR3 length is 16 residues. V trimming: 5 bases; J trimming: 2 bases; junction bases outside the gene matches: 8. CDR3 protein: CASSPFLTSGAYEQYF. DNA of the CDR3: TGTGCCAGCAGCCCCTTTTTGACTAGCGGGGCCTACGAGCAGTACTTC. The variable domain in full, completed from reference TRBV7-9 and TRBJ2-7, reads DTGVSQNPRHKITKRGQNVTFRCDPISEHNRLYWYRQTLGQGPEFLTYFQNEAQLEKSRLLSDRFSAERPKGSFSTLEIQRTEQGDSAMYLCASSPFLTSGAYEQYFGPGTRLTVT.

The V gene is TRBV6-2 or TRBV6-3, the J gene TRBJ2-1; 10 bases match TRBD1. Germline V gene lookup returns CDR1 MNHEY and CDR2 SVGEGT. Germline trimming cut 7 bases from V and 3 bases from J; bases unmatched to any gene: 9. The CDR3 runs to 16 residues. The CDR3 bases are TGTGCCAGCATGCCCCGGGGGACAGGGGACTACAATGAGCAGTTCTTC. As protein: CASMPRGTGDYNEQFF.

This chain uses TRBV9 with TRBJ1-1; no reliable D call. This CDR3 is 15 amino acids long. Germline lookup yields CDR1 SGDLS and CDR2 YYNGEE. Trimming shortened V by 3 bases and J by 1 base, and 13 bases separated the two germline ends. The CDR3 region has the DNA TGTGCCAGCAGCGCAGCGGTGGCAGGGAACACTGAAGCTTTCTTT. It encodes CASSAAVAGNTEAFF.

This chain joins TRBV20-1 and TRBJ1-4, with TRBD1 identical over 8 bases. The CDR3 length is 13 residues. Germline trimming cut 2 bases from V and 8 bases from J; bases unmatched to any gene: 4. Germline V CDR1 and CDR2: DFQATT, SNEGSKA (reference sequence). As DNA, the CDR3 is TGCAGTGCTAGACAGGGGGCGGGGGAAAAACTGTTTTTT. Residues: CSARQGAGEKLFF.